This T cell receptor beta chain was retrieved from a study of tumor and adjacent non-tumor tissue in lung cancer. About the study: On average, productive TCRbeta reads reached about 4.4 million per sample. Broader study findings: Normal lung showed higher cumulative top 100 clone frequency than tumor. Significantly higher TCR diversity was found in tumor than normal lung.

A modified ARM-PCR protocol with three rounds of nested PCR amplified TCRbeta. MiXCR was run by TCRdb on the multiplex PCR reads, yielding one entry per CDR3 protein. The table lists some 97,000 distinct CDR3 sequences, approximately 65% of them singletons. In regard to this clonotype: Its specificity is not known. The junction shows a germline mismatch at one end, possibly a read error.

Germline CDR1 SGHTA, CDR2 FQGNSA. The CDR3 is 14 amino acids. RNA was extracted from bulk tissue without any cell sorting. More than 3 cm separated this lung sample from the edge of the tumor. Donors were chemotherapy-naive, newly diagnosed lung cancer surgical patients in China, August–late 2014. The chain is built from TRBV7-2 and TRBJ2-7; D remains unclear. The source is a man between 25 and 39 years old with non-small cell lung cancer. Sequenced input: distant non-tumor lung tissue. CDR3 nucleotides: TGTGCCATCAGCTTAGCTATCCTTACCTACGAGCAGTGCTTC. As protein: CAISLAILTYEQCF.